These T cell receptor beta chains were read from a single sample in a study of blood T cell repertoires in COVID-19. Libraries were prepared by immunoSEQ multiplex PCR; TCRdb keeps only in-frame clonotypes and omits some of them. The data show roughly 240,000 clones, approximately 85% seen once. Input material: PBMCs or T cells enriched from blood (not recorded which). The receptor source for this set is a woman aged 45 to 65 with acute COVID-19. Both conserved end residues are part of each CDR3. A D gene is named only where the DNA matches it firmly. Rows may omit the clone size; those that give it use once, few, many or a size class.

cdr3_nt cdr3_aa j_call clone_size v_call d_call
TGTGCCAGTAGTATCCTAGGGGGCACTGAAGCTTTCTTT CASSILGGTEAFF TRBJ1-1 NA TRBV19 NA
TGTGCCATCAGTGTAGGGGCGGGGGGGCAAGAGACCCAGTACTTC CAISVGAGGQETQYF TRBJ2-5 NA TRBV10-3 TRBD2
TGCGCCAGCAGCCAGGGGGACAAAACCTATGGCTACACCTTC CASSQGDKTYGYTF TRBJ1-2 NA TRBV4-1 NA
TGTGCCAGCAGCCCCCCGGGACAGGGGGCGAATGAAAAACTGTTTTTT CASSPPGQGANEKLFF TRBJ1-4 NA TRBV7-9 TRBD1
TGTGCTAGCAGCGTGACTAGCGGGGGTTCAACCGGGGAGCTGTTTTTT CASSVTSGGSTGELFF TRBJ2-2 few TRBV7-7 TRBD2
TGCAGCGTTGTTACAGGCACTGAAGCTTTCTTT CSVVTGTEAFF TRBJ1-1 NA TRBV29-1 NA
TGTGCCAGCTCACTACTAGACAGGGGGACCTACAATGAGCAGTTCTTC CASSLLDRGTYNEQFF TRBJ2-1 NA TRBV18 TRBD1
TGTGCCTGGAGTGAGATGGGAGGGACTGAAGCTTTCTTT CAWSEMGGTEAFF TRBJ1-1 NA TRBV30 NA
TGCGCAGCAGAAGAGCGGGGGATAAACTACGAGCAGTACTTC CAAEERGINYEQYF TRBJ2-7 NA TRBV23-1 TRBD2
TGTGCCAGCAGCTTCCCCAACCGGGACAAGCCGACGCAAGAGACCCAGTACTTC CASSFPNRDKPTQETQYF TRBJ2-5 once TRBV12-1 NA
TGCGCCAGCAGCCAATCCGGGACAGGGAATCAGCCCCAGCATTTT CASSQSGTGNQPQHF TRBJ1-5 NA TRBV4-3 TRBD1
TGTGCCAGTAGTATAGGACAGGGGAATGAAAAACTGTTTTTT CASSIGQGNEKLFF TRBJ1-4 NA TRBV19 TRBD1
TGTGCCAGCAGCTTAGGACAGGGGAGTTCACCCCTCCACTTT CASSLGQGSSPLHF TRBJ1-6 once TRBV5-4 TRBD1
TGTGCCAGCTCCGCCGCGACAGGCGCATGGAACACTGAAGCTTTCTTT CASSAATGAWNTEAFF TRBJ1-1 NA TRBV18 NA
TGTGCCAGCTCACCAAGGCGGCCCTCTGGAAACACCATATATTTT CASSPRRPSGNTIYF TRBJ1-3 once TRBV18 NA
TGTGCCAGCATTTCTGGGGGGGGCAATGAGCAGTTCTTC CASISGGGNEQFF TRBJ2-1 NA TRBV12-3/TRBV12-4 TRBD2
TGTGCCAGCAGTTTATCTCGCGGGGGCTTCTACGAGCAGTACTTC CASSLSRGGFYEQYF TRBJ2-7 NA TRBV27 NA
TGTGCCAGCAGCCCGGGACAGGGAAAACGCTCTGGGGCCAACGTCCTGACTTTC CASSPGQGKRSGANVLTF TRBJ2-6 once TRBV7-9 TRBD1
TGTGCCAGCTACAGGGGGAGGAACACCGGGGAGCTGTTTTTT CASYRGRNTGELFF TRBJ2-2 NA TRBV18 TRBD1
TGTGCCAGCCGACTACAGGGGGCGATCCACGAGCAGTACTTC CASRLQGAIHEQYF TRBJ2-7 NA TRBV28 TRBD1
TGCGCCAGCAGCCACCGGGACAGGGGAGATGGCTACACCTTC CASSHRDRGDGYTF TRBJ1-2 NA TRBV4-1 TRBD1
TGCGCCAGCAGCTTGGCCCAGGGAAACACTGAAGCTTTCTTT CASSLAQGNTEAFF TRBJ1-1 NA TRBV5-1 NA
TGCGCCAGCAGCTTGGGGGCGGGACAGGGAACTGAAGCTTTCTTT CASSLGAGQGTEAFF TRBJ1-1 NA TRBV5-1 TRBD1
TGTGCCAGTAGTATCCGAGGACAGGGAATGTACGAGCAGTACTTC CASSIRGQGMYEQYF TRBJ2-7 few TRBV19 TRBD1
TGTGCCAGCAGCCCAGACAGGGACGATACGCAGTATTTT CASSPDRDDTQYF TRBJ2-3 NA TRBV7-2 TRBD1
TGTGCCTGGAGTGTATGGCGGAACGGACAAGAGACCCAGTACTTC CAWSVWRNGQETQYF TRBJ2-5 NA TRBV30 NA
TGCGCCAGCAGCCGCCGGGGAAATGGCTACACCTTC CASSRRGNGYTF TRBJ1-2 NA TRBV5-1 NA
TGTGCCAGCAGTTACTCGATAGTCACCACGAACACTGAAGCTTTCTTT CASSYSIVTTNTEAFF TRBJ1-1 NA TRBV6-5 NA
TGTGCCAGCAGCCAAACAGCTTTCTATGGCTACACCTTC CASSQTAFYGYTF TRBJ1-2 NA TRBV28 NA
TGCGCCAGCAGGCTAACAGTACCGGCTGAAGCTTTCTTT CASRLTVPAEAFF TRBJ1-1 NA TRBV5-1 NA
TGTGCCAGCAGGGTGGGACAGGGGTCCGTGCCCCTCCACTTT CASRVGQGSVPLHF TRBJ1-6 NA TRBV6-5 TRBD1
TGTGCCAGCAACGCAGCGGGGGATAGCAATCAGCCCCAGCATTTT CASNAAGDSNQPQHF TRBJ1-5 NA TRBV9 NA
TGTGCCAGCAGCCGCAATGAGGGACAGGGGGCGCCCTGGGTAAACACCATATATTTT CASSRNEGQGAPWVNTIYF TRBJ1-3 NA TRBV7-2 TRBD1
TGCGCCAGCAGCTTGGGTGGGGAGGCTAACTATGGCTACACCTTC CASSLGGEANYGYTF TRBJ1-2 once TRBV5-1 NA
TGTGCCAGCACCTCCCCTAGCGGGGGATTAGAGACCCAGTACTTC CASTSPSGGLETQYF TRBJ2-5 NA TRBV7-2 TRBD2
TGTGCCACCAGCAGAGATCTAGCACAAGAGACCCAGTACTTC CATSRDLAQETQYF TRBJ2-5 NA TRBV15 NA
TGTGCCAGCAGCTTAGAGACATCCCCCCTCCACTTT CASSLETSPLHF TRBJ1-6 NA TRBV7-9 NA
TGTGCCAGTAGTTCGAGGGACAGTAGCAATCAGCCCCAGCATTTT CASSSRDSSNQPQHF TRBJ1-5 NA TRBV19 TRBD1
TGTGCCAGCAGCCCACCGGGACTGGACAATCAGCCCCAGCATTTT CASSPPGLDNQPQHF TRBJ1-5 NA TRBV7-2 NA
TGTGCCAGCAGCTTAGAGGGGGAATGGTCGGGCTACACCTTC CASSLEGEWSGYTF TRBJ1-2 NA TRBV7-2 NA
TGTGCCAGCAGCGCAGGGGACAGGGGCGGTTATGGCTACACCTTC CASSAGDRGGYGYTF TRBJ1-2 NA TRBV9 TRBD1
TGTGCCAGCAGCTTAGTCTCCGGCGGGGTCACAGATACGCAGTATTTT CASSLVSGGVTDTQYF TRBJ2-3 NA TRBV7-6 NA
TGTGCCAGCTCACCAGGGCTGAACACTGAAGCTTTCTTT CASSPGLNTEAFF TRBJ1-1 NA TRBV18 NA
TGTGCCAGTAGAGCTGGGGCACAGGGGATGGGGGAAAAACTGTTTTTT CASRAGAQGMGEKLFF TRBJ1-4 NA TRBV19 TRBD1
TGTGCCAGCAGCTTCCAAAAACAGGTTCGGGAGCTGTTTTTT CASSFQKQVRELFF TRBJ2-2 NA TRBV7-6 NA
TGCGCCAGCAGTGGACCGGGACAGGGGTGGACAGATACGCAGTATTTT CASSGPGQGWTDTQYF TRBJ2-3 NA TRBV10-1 TRBD1